These 10 T cell receptor beta chains share one sample of origin, sequenced in a study of blood T cell repertoires in COVID-19. Clones were read by immunoSEQ multiplex PCR, and TCRdb kept only the in-frame ones, dropping some. The sample comprises more than 300,000 clones, approximately 82% of which are singletons, and about 1.2% rests with the top ten. Sequencing used peripheral blood. These receptors all stem from a woman between 45 and 65 years old with acute or convalescent COVID-19.

This chain uses TRBV19 with TRBJ1-2; a possible D gene is TRBD1 (6 bases). CDR3 size: 14 residues. The germline V and J ends were trimmed by 5 bases and 4 bases, with 14 bases remaining between them. Germline CDR1 reads LNHDA; CDR2 reads SQIVND (reference sequence). The CDR3 DNA reads TGTGCCAGTAGTTCACAGGGTGCGGCCTATGGCTACACCTTC. Translating gives CASSSQGAAYGYTF.

The chain carries TRBV5-6 and TRBJ1-1, with D uncertain. The CDR3 runs 15 residues. CDR1 and CDR2 (germline): SGHDT, YYEEEE. V lost 4 bases, J lost 5 bases, and 18 bases lay in between. CDR3 coding DNA: TGTGCCAGCAGCCCCTATGACAATCCTGAGACTGAAGCTTTCTTT. Encoded protein: CASSPYDNPETEAFF.

The chain couples TRBV12-5 to TRBJ2-4, with a tentative D call TRBD2 (5 bases). The V end lost 0 bases, the J end lost 2 bases, and 8 bases lay between the germline ends. CDR1 LGHNT and CDR2 FRNRAP come from the germline V gene. The CDR3 has 15 amino acids. The CDR3 reads CASGLVLGSKNIQYF. CDR3 nucleotide sequence: TGTGCTAGTGGTTTGGTACTAGGATCCAAAAACATTCAGTACTTC.

The chain combines TRBV2 with TRBJ2-1, with TRBD1 identical over 8 bases. Germline V gives CDR1 SNHLY, CDR2 FYNNEI. The CDR3 totals 15 residues. V lost 5 bases to trimming and J lost 4 bases; unmatched junction nucleotides: 7. The chain's CDR3 is CASSMTGAGYNEQFF. The CDR3 DNA reads as TGTGCCAGCAGTATGACAGGGGCGGGATACAATGAGCAGTTCTTC.

In the case of this clone: This specimen includes other DNA sequences encoding the same CDR3. This chain uses TRBV24-1 with TRBJ2-1; 10 bases fit TRBD1. Germline V lookup: CDR1 KGHDR, CDR2 SFDVKD. The CDR3 consists of 15 residues. V was pared by 3 bases and J by 5 bases, with 3 bases of the junction left unmatched. DNA for the CDR3: TGTGCCACCAGTGATCCCGGGACAGGGGACAATGAGCAGTTCTTC. Amino acid sequence: CATSDPGTGDNEQFF.

This rearrangement joins TRBV2 to TRBJ2-1, with 11 bases that match TRBD2. V gave up 4 bases and J gave up 10 bases; unmatched junction bases: 9. CDR1 is SNHLY, CDR2 FYNNEI, per germline. The CDR3 length is 15 residues. CDR3 in amino acids: CASSVGTSGVGEQFF. For the CDR3, the DNA is TGTGCCAGCAGTGTAGGGACTAGCGGTGTTGGGGAGCAGTTCTTC.

The rearrangement links TRBV30 to TRBJ2-1, with 12 bases aligning to TRBD2. In germline, CDR1 is GTSNPN, CDR2 SVGIG (reference sequence). This CDR3 has 15 residues. With 0 bases clipped from V and 5 bases from J, the junction kept 2 bases outside the gene matches. Here the CDR3 reads CAWSVTSGSNNEQFF. CDR3 DNA: TGTGCCTGGAGTGTGACTAGCGGGAGTAACAATGAGCAGTTCTTC.

In this sample, this clone turned up a few times. The DNA is left out, because the CDR3 cannot be placed on it with certainty; the CDR3 is given as TCRdb lists it. This chain links TRBV21-1 with TRBJ2-7; the table's D call, TRBD1, was not checked against the DNA. TRBV21-1 is assigned pseudogene status. From its first to its last residue, the CDR3 has 15 amino acids. CDR3 protein: CASSKVGTGIYEQYV.

The genes are TRBV5-1 and TRBJ1-5; D unresolved. Germline V gene data show CDR1 as SGHRS and CDR2 as YFSETQ. The V gene lost 0 bases and the J gene lost 0 bases, with 13 bases spanning the gap. This CDR3 comprises 17 residues. For the CDR3, the DNA is TGCGCCAGCAGCTTGGGGGCAGAAAGTTATAGCAATCAGCCCCAGCATTTT. Translated: CASSLGAESYSNQPQHF. Full variable domain (missing parts from reference TRBV5-1 and TRBJ1-5): KAGVTQTPRYLIKTRGQQVTLSCSPISGHRSVSWYQQTPGQGLQFLFEYFSETQRNKGNFPGRFSGRQFSNSRSEMNVSTLELGDSALYLCASSLGAESYSNQPQHFGDGTRLSIL.

The chain recombines TRBV19 with TRBJ1-1, with TRBD1 as a possible D gene (6 bases). V lost 0 bases to trimming and J lost 6 bases, with 17 bases between them. CDR3 length: 16 amino acids. Germline CDR1 is LNHDA and CDR2 is SQIVND (reference sequence). For the CDR3, the DNA is TGTGCCAGTAGTATAGATCAATCGACAGGCCGGCCTGAAGCTTTCTTT. Translating it yields CASSIDQSTGRPEAFF.